This TCR beta chain was identified during a study of cytomegalovirus exposure and HLA in healthy donors (dated by TCRdb to the late 2010s). Background on the whole study: An earlier analysis of approximately 590 of the donors reported 250 to 300 Gb of sequence data and 100 million to 130 million unique TCR beta sequences from roughly 200 million T cells. About 300 gigabases of sequencing data and about 92 million unique TCR sequences made up an early release that covered about 640 HLA-typed donors. Of the 300 to 500 genotyped donors, roughly 80% were placed in the genetic ancestry cluster associated with self-reported Caucasian donors. The aim of the study was to test whether cataloging public T cell receptors could identify signatures of past pathogen exposure. The study used immunosequencing to profile the T cell repertoires of approximately 630 subjects and linked those repertoires to cytomegalovirus serostatus. A separate validation cohort of roughly 130 different subjects was used in addition to the roughly 720-subject first cohort. To predict cytomegalovirus infection status, the study combined high-throughput TCR immunosequencing, statistical association of individual TCRs with disease status, and machine learning. In a later analysis, previously published TCR beta repertoires from about 640 donors were re-analyzed and high-resolution HLA genotyping was added so that TCR occurrence patterns could be studied. The later analysis used no new phenotypic data to find candidate immune exposures, relying instead on TCR beta sequences and their occurrence across donors. An earlier analysis of several hundred of the donors used high-throughput TCR beta sequencing to judge whether each TCR beta V gene segment behaved as functional or pseudogenic. Donor age, sex, ethnicity and CMV serostatus were compiled together with the repertoire data. A later genetic analysis used genome-wide SNP genotypes for about 65% of the 666 donors, treating that subset as a discovery cohort. Every discovery cohort repertoire had been produced on one sequencing platform. HLA typing covered class I and class II loci at four-digit resolution. The number of donors typed differed by locus, with roughly 629-640 for A, B, C, DRB1 and DQB1, around 520 for DQA1, some 570 for DPA1, and 450 to 480 for DPB1. Because of strong linkage in the cohort, roughly five DR-DQ haplotypes were treated as single units for association and clustering. Among around 400 genotyped donors of the cohort, an average of 235,054 unique TCR beta nucleotide sequences were sequenced per donor, around a sixth of them non-productive. Study-wide findings and limitations: Correlated functional status among segregating V segments might be attributable to linkage disequilibrium, but an unknown experimental factor could not be ruled out. Immune exposure information for the cohort was limited to CMV serostatus. Some IMGT-functional V segments, including TRBV6-2 and TRBV6-3, could not be told apart with the 87-base-pair reads, so those segments were excluded. A further reported finding was that TCR beta sequences accurately predicted the HLA-A and HLA-B alleles for most subjects in the first cohort. In this cohort, only TCR beta chains were sequenced, and detectable features were limited by the absence of alpha or paired-chain data. Because counts were too low, approximately 15 rarely observed V segments, including chromosome 9 orphons, were excluded from the earlier analysis of around 640 of the donors. Strong co-occurrence of HLA alleles, especially DR and DQ, made assigning TCR associations to individual alleles difficult. Broadly in line with IMGT annotations, most TCR beta V segments showed up in productive rearrangements about 87% or about 30% of the time in an earlier analysis of approximately 640 of the donors. According to a later analysis, most CMV-associated TCR beta chains appeared to be HLA-restricted, and the HLA associations seemed to be driven largely by CMV exposure. Because HLA typing was unavailable for some donors at each locus, only the typed subset was used in association tests. In a later genetic analysis, a missense DCLRE1C variant was associated with V-gene and J-gene trimming of TCR beta chains, and the association was replicated in an independent cohort. Sequencing depth was assumed to be roughly uniform across donors in the presence/absence analyses, though that assumption may not hold. In vitro tests confirmed that three of the cytomegalovirus-associated TCR beta chains recognize cytomegalovirus antigens. In a later analysis, several top co-occurrence clusters were reported to appear linked to parvovirus B19, influenza, CMV and Epstein-Barr virus. Compared with the roughly 670-donor mean, donors in an Asian-associated ancestry cluster had fewer N-insertions in productive TCRs, according to a later genetic analysis. Across donors, most TCR sequences were observed very rarely, whereas some public TCRs were present in many individuals. The classifier was reported to diagnose cytomegalovirus status with high specificity and sensitivity in both the original and validation cohorts. In a later analysis, HLA-associated TCR beta chains were found to be more clonally expanded and to have lower generation probabilities than equally common non-associated chains. Specific HLA alleles were associated with 15,000 to 20,000 TCR beta sequences at a false discovery rate of 0.05 in a later analysis. The sequencing pipeline was judged likely to have produced a cluster of highly shared sequence variants as a technical artifact. In the study, 150 to 200 TCR beta chains were listed as associated with cytomegalovirus. According to a later analysis, TCR association rates differed among HLA loci, with DRB1 alleles showing the most associated TCRs and HLA-C alleles showing the fewest. The authors suggested that the approach could potentially be generalized to other disease states and immunological phenotypes.

The cohort was made up of 500 to 800 healthy bone marrow donors. At the time of sampling, all cohort members were nominally healthy, though unrecorded immune exposures were likely present. The donor tested CMV seropositive and was one of the 289 seropositive cohort members. Every donor gave a peripheral blood sample, and the peripheral blood mononuclear cells from that sample were used for TCR beta sequencing. Genomic DNA extraction from the blood cell samples was performed with the Qiagen DNeasy Blood Extraction Kit. On this clone itself: Which antigen it targets is not known. Base qualities were left out, and no much larger clone turns up one base away.

The method was the immunoSEQ multiplex PCR assay. The multiplex PCR relied on a mix of 60 forward primers for TCR Vbeta segments and 13 reverse primers for TCR Jbeta segments. The CDR3 region of rearranged TCR beta genes was amplified from genomic DNA with a multiplex PCR assay. The amplified TCR beta libraries were sequenced on the Illumina HiSeq System as 87-base-pair reads. The paper's processing steps were these. Across the roughly 600 repertoires, a later analysis counted 80 million or so unique TCR beta chains, around 11 million of which were shared by at least two donors. To remove PCR and sequencing errors, raw reads were error-corrected and collapsed into unique sequences using a nearest-neighbor algorithm that merged closely related sequences. CDR3 sequences were aligned to IMGT reference sequences to assign V, D and J gene segments. Each retained sequence needed at least a six-nucleotide match to both a V gene segment and a J gene segment. A rearrangement was called productive if the CDR3 had no stop codons and remained in frame with V and J, and every other rearrangement was called non-productive. Following IMGT convention, CDR3 was defined as the stretch from the second conserved V-encoded cysteine up to the conserved J-encoded phenylalanine. In an earlier analysis of around 570 of the donors, sequences lacking an unambiguous match to a single V gene segment were excluded. An earlier analysis of 587 of the donors classified V segments as functional when productive rearrangements were above 56.7% and as segregating when the standard deviation between donors was above 5%. A statistical classification framework was built for diagnosing cytomegalovirus status from the catalog of TCR beta chain sequences. In a later analysis, TCR nucleotide sequences were compared against IMGT/GENE-DB human TR gene sequences so that V and J genes could be assigned. A later analysis assigned CDR3 sequences and most-parsimonious VDJ recombination scenarios with the TCRdist pipeline. In a later analysis, every TCR beta chain was defined by the combination of its CDR3 amino acid sequence and its V-gene family, and reads without a unique V-gene family were dropped. In a later analysis, around 600 highly shared, low-generation-probability nucleotide sequences were removed to address suspected cross-contamination and a sequencing artifact. In a later analysis, a clonal expansion index for each public chain was calculated from normalized within-repertoire ranks of inferred template counts. A later analysis computed generation probabilities with a VDJ recombination model fitted to out-of-frame rearrangements, and checked the results against IGoR. In a later analysis, TCR-TCR, TCR-HLA and TCR-CMV co-occurrence was scored with hypergeometric tests, and a repertoire-size bias correction was applied to TCR pairs. A later analysis estimated false discovery rates by permuting HLA or CMV assignments 20 times. In a later analysis, co-occurring TCRs were grouped with DBSCAN, and TCRdist sequence similarity was added when clustering was performed within HLA-allele-positive subsets. Co-occurrence clustering excluded repertoires with fewer than 30,000 or more than 120,000 public chains, plus five with anomalous nucleotide sharing. TCRdb took this table from immuneACCESS and kept in-frame rearrangements with V and J called. Such tables lack part of the clones; where checked against another copy, unresolved V genes explain under half of the gap, and the rest is unexplained. For V, J and clone size, that table is used; D and trimming come from the DNA. For this sample there are 150,000 to 200,000 clones; about 13% appear just once. The top ten clones comprise approximately 7.8% of the sample.

Looking up the germline V gene (reference sequence) yields CDR1 GTSNPN and CDR2 SVGIG. The CDR3 runs 11 residues from the cysteine to the phenylalanine. Here the CDR3 DNA is all that survives: 33 bases in frame from base 1. This clonotype was obtained from a man aged 45 to 65 in good health and CMV-seropositive. The rearrangement combines TRBV30 with TRBJ2-5; the D gene is unclear. The J call may be mistaken, given a closer DNA end match to TRBJ2-7. The sequencing sample was made of PBMCs. CDR3 sequence: CAWSALNEQYF. The nucleotide sequence is given as TGTGCCTGGAGTGCTCTTAACGAGCAGTACTTC.